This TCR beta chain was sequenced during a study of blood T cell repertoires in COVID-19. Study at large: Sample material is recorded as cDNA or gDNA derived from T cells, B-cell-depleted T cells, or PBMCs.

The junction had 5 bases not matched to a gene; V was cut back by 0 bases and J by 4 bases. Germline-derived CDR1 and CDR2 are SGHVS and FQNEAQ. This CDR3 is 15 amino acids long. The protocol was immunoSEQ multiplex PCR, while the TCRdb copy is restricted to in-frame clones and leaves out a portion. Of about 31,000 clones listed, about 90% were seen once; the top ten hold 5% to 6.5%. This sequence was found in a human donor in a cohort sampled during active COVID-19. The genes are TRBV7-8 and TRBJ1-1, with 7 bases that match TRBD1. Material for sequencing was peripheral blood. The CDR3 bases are TGTGCCAGCAGCTTAGCCGAACAGGGGTCCACTGAAGCTTTCTTT. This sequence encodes CASSLAEQGSTEAFF.